These T cell receptor beta chains were read from a single sample in a study of cytomegalovirus exposure and HLA in healthy donors. This table comes from immunoSEQ multiplex PCR, and its TCRdb copy is limited to in-frame clones, with some not included. The sample yields about 210,000 clones, about four fifths seen once. The sequencing sample was made of PBMCs. The receptors derive from a man aged 30-40 years in good health and CMV-seronegative. Each CDR3 is given with its conserved first and last residue. D genes are given only for firm matches. A clone size is listed for some rows: how often the clone was seen (once, few, many), or a class if it is expanded.

J: TRBJ2-5; size: once; V: TRBV7-9; D: TRBD2; DNA: TGTGCCAGCAGCTTCGAGCGGGGACGGCAAGAGACCCAGTACTTC; CDR3: CASSFERGRQETQYF
J: TRBJ1-2; size: .; V: TRBV6-4; D: TRBD1; DNA: TGTGCCAGCAGTGCTGAAGGACAGGGGGGGATTTATGGCTACACCTTC; CDR3: CASSAEGQGGIYGYTF
J: TRBJ2-1; size: .; V: TRBV10-3; D: TRBD2; DNA: TGTGCCAGCAGCGCTACCCGAGCGGGGGGGCACAATGAGCAGTTCTTC; CDR3: CASSATRAGGHNEQFF
J: TRBJ2-7; size: .; V: TRBV2; D: .; DNA: TGTGCCAGCAGTGAAGGACAGGAATACTACGAGCAGTACTTC; CDR3: CASSEGQEYYEQYF
J: TRBJ2-7; size: .; V: TRBV6-6; D: .; DNA: TGTGCCACCCTGTCCCGGGGACTTACCCCCTCCTACGAGCAGTACTTC; CDR3: CATLSRGLTPSYEQYF
J: TRBJ2-7; size: .; V: TRBV6-5; D: .; DNA: TGTGCCAGCAGCCAGGGGTCCTATTCCTACGAGCAGTACTTC; CDR3: CASSQGSYSYEQYF
J: TRBJ2-7; size: once; V: TRBV4-2; D: TRBD1; DNA: TGTGCCAGCAGCCAATTCAGGGGGACGAGCTCCTACGAGCAGTACTTC; CDR3: CASSQFRGTSSYEQYF
J: TRBJ1-5; size: .; V: TRBV27; D: TRBD1; DNA: TGTGCCAGCAGTACGACAGGGAATAGCAATCAGCCCCAGCATTTT; CDR3: CASSTTGNSNQPQHF
J: TRBJ1-3; size: .; V: TRBV28; D: .; DNA: TGTGCCAGCAGTCGCAGCTCTGGAAACACCATATATTTT; CDR3: CASSRSSGNTIYF
J: TRBJ1-2; size: .; V: TRBV6-5; D: .; DNA: TGTGCCAGCAGTTACTCGAGAGAATCCTATGGCTACACCTTC; CDR3: CASSYSRESYGYTF
J: TRBJ2-3; size: .; V: TRBV6-6; D: TRBD2; DNA: TGTGCCAGCATAGCGGGGGGCCGCACAGATACGCAGTATTTT; CDR3: CASIAGGRTDTQYF
J: TRBJ2-1; size: .; V: TRBV11-2; D: .; DNA: TGTGCCAGCAGCTTAGTAGCGAAATCCAATGAGCAGTTCTTC; CDR3: CASSLVAKSNEQFF
J: TRBJ2-1; size: .; V: TRBV27; D: .; DNA: TGTGCCAGCAGTTTATTGAGGACAGGCGGAGGGATCAATGAGCAGTTCTTC; CDR3: CASSLLRTGGGINEQFF
J: TRBJ1-5; size: .; V: TRBV5-5; D: .; DNA: TGTGCCAGCAGCTTGAGAGAGAATCAGCCCCAGCATTTT; CDR3: CASSLRENQPQHF
J: TRBJ2-7; size: .; V: TRBV6-5; D: .; DNA: TGTGCCAGCAGCCGAACTCCGGAGCCACTCTACGAGCAGTACTTC; CDR3: CASSRTPEPLYEQYF
J: TRBJ2-7; size: .; V: TRBV5-6; D: .; DNA: TGTGCCAGCAGCTTCAGGCCCATCGGCAGGGGAGCCTACGAGCAGTACTTC; CDR3: CASSFRPIGRGAYEQYF
J: TRBJ1-1; size: .; V: TRBV2; D: .; DNA: TGTGCCAGCGAGGGTCAGGGGCGGGTCACTGAAGCTTTCTTT; CDR3: CASEGQGRVTEAFF
J: TRBJ1-4; size: .; V: TRBV6-5; D: .; DNA: TGTGCCAGCAGTGGAGGATACTATGAGGAACTGTTTTTT; CDR3: CASSGGYYEELFF
J: TRBJ2-5; size: .; V: TRBV18; D: .; DNA: TGTGCCAGCTCACCACTTGCTGAGGGTGTCGAGACCCAGTACTTC; CDR3: CASSPLAEGVETQYF
J: TRBJ1-2; size: once; V: TRBV21-1; D: .; DNA: TGTGCCAGGTATCCACCCAGGGGGCGTTATGGCTACACCTTC; CDR3: CARYPPRGRYGYTF
J: TRBJ2-7; size: .; V: TRBV6-1; D: .; DNA: TGTGCCAGCAGTGAGACAGCTTGGGGCGAGCAGTACTTC; CDR3: CASSETAWGEQYF
J: TRBJ2-3; size: .; V: TRBV7-6; D: TRBD2; DNA: TGTGCCAGCAGCTTAGCGGGCGGGGGGACCTACACAGATACGCAGTATTTT; CDR3: CASSLAGGGTYTDTQYF
J: TRBJ2-3; size: .; V: TRBV6-6; D: .; DNA: TGTGCCAGCAGTTACGACGCGGGGAAAGATACGCAGTATTTT; CDR3: CASSYDAGKDTQYF
J: TRBJ2-1; size: few; V: TRBV9; D: TRBD2; DNA: TGTGCCAGCAGCGTCACCCAGGGATGGACTAGTGAGCAGTTCTTC; CDR3: CASSVTQGWTSEQFF
J: TRBJ1-2; size: .; V: TRBV7-8; D: .; DNA: TGTGCCAGCAGCTTACGCCTGGGGGCAGAGGGTGGCTACACCTTC; CDR3: CASSLRLGAEGGYTF
J: TRBJ2-3; size: few; V: TRBV28; D: TRBD2; DNA: TGTGCCAGCAGTTTACGGGAGGGGGGTCTCACAGATACGCAGTATTTT; CDR3: CASSLREGGLTDTQYF
J: TRBJ2-1; size: .; V: TRBV5-1; D: .; DNA: TGCGCCAGCAGCTTCCAAGGACAGTCGGTCAATGAGCAGTTCTTC; CDR3: CASSFQGQSVNEQFF
J: TRBJ2-7; size: .; V: TRBV5-1; D: TRBD2; DNA: TGCGCCAGCAGCTTGAAAGCGGGGGGGAGCGAGCAGTACTTC; CDR3: CASSLKAGGSEQYF
J: TRBJ2-7; size: .; V: TRBV5-5; D: .; DNA: TGTGCCAGCAGCTTGTTCGGTCGGGTCTACGAGCAGTACTTC; CDR3: CASSLFGRVYEQYF